This TCR beta chain was captured by sequencing in a study of CD8 T cells in Susac syndrome. The authors reverse transcribed roughly 0.5 to 1 ug RNA with random hexamers. A single record per CDR3 protein comes from TCRdb applying MiXCR to the immunoSEQ multiplex PCR reads. The sample yields about 160,000 distinct CDR3 sequences, around 93% seen once. V was shortened by 5 bases and J by 4 bases, with 14 bases between the two germline ends. Germline CDR1 is LGHDT and CDR2 is YNNKEL (reference sequence). The CDR3 is 14 residues long. The TCR originated in a human donor in good health. The sequenced sample was CD4+ T cells from PBMCs. V gene TRBV3-1 combines with J gene TRBJ2-5; D is unresolved. For the CDR3, the DNA is TGTGCCAGCAGCATTGGTGGTGGGGTAGAGACCCAGTACTTC. Translation gives CASSIGGGVETQYF.